What follows is one T cell receptor (beta chain) and its context. Antigen: not known. Germline lookup yields CDR1 SNHLY and CDR2 FYNNEI. The CDR3 is 14 amino acids. V dropped 5 bases and J dropped 4; count of bases not matched to a gene: 7. Treatment specified: over 15 received Ad26.COV2.S at low or high dose, single or two shots; 5 received placebo; per-sample allocation not given. At day 63 after the first vaccine or placebo injection, samples were drawn. Produced via immunoSEQ multiplex PCR; TCRdb's table is partial and in-frame only. The data contain some 340,000 clones, about 86% of them singletons. These data are taken from a study of Ad26.COV2.S vaccination and SARS-CoV-2 variants. Whole-study findings and limits: Possibly, TCR breadth and depth analyses underestimated total T cell responses.

The sequences come from peripheral blood, collected in a trial of Ad26.COV2.S vaccine versus placebo. This TCR came from a person between 18 and 65 years old who received the Ad26.COV2.S COVID-19 vaccine or a placebo. This chain joins TRBV2 and TRBJ1-1; TRBD1 matches 7 bases. CDR3 DNA sequence: TGTGCCAGCAGTAGCCTACAGGGGAGCACTGAAGCTTTCTTT. It specifies CASSSLQGSTEAFF.